This T cell receptor beta chain was identified during a study of blood T cells in healthy people across ages. The CDR3 sequence is 15 residues long. With a J-beta primer mix and a sample-barcoded 5' primer, a second PCR ran about 7 to 12 cycles. From the 5' RACE reads, TCRdb called clonotypes with MiXCR, one entry per CDR3 protein. The sample holds roughly 1.7 million distinct CDR3 sequences; almost 35% are singletons and the top ten take approximately 10%. Researchers isolated at least 6.5 million PBMCs per sample. Per sample, no less than 5 micrograms of total RNA were extracted. The gene calls are TRBV21-1 and TRBJ1-2; TRBD1 is taken as the D call from the table, unchecked against the DNA. TRBV21-1 is a pseudogene segment. The sequence was collected from a woman aged 30 to 39 in good health. The source material was blood. The CDR3 region is CAEWRGPQAGDGYTF. CDR3 in DNA: TGTGCGGAGTGGAGGGGGCCCCAGGCTGGGGATGGCTACACCTTC.